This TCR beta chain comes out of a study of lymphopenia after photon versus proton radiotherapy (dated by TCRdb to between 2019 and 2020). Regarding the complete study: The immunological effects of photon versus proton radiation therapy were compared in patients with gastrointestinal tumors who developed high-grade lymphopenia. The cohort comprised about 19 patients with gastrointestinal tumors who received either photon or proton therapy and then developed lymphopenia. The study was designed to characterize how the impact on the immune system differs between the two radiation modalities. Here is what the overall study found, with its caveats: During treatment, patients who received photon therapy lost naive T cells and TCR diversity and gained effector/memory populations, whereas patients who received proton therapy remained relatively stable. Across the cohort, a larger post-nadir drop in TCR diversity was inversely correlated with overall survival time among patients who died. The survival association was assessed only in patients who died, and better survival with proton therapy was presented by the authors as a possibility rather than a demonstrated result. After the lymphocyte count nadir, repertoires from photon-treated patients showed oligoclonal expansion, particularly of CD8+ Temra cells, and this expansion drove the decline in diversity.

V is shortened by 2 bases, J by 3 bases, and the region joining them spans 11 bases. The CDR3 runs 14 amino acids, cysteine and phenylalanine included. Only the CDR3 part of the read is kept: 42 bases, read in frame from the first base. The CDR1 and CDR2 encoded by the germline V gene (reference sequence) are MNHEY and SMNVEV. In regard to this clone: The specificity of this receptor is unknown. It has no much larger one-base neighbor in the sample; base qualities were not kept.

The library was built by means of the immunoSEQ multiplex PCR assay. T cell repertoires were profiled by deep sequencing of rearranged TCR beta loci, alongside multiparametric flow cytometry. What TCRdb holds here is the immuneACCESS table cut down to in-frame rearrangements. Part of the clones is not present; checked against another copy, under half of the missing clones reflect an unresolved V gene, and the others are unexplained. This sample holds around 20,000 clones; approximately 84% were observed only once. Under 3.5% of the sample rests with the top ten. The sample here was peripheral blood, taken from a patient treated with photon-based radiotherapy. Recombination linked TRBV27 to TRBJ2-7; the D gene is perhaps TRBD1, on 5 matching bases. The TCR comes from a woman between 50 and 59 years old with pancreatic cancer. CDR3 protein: CASSLAGRDYEQYF. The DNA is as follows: TGTGCCAGCAGTTTAGCTGGCAGGGACTACGAGCAGTACTTC.